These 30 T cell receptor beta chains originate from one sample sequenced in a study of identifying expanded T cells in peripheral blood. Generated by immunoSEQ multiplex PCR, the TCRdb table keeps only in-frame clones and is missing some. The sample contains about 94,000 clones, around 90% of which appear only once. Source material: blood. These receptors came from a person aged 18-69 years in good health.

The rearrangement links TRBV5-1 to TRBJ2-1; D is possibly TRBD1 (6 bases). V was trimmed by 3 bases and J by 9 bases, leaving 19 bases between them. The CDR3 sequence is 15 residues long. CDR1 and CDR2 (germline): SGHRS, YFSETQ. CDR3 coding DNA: TGCGCCAGCAGCTCGTCCGCCACAGGGTTTAGTGAGCAGTTCTTC. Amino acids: CASSSSATGFSEQFF.

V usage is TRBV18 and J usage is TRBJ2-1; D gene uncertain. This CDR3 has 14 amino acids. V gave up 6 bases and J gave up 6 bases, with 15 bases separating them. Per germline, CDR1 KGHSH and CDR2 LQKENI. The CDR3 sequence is CASSSRETANEQFF. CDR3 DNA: TGTGCCAGCTCTAGTAGAGAAACGGCCAATGAGCAGTTCTTC.

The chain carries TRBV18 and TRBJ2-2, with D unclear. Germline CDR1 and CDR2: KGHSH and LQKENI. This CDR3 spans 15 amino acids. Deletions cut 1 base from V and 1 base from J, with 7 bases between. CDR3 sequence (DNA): TGTGCCAGCTCACCACAGCCCCAGAACACCGGGGAGCTGTTTTTT. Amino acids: CASSPQPQNTGELFF.

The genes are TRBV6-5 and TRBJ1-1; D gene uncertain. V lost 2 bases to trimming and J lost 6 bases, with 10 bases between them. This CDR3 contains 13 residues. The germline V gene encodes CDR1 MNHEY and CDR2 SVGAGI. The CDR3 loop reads CASSYRETSEAFF. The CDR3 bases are TGTGCCAGCAGTTACCGGGAGACCTCTGAAGCTTTCTTT.

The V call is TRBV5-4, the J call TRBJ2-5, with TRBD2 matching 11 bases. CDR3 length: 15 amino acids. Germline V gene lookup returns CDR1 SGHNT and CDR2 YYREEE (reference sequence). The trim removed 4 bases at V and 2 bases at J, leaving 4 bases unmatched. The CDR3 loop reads CASSDRLAGQETQYF. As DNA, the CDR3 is TGTGCCAGCAGCGATCGACTAGCGGGGCAAGAGACCCAGTACTTC.

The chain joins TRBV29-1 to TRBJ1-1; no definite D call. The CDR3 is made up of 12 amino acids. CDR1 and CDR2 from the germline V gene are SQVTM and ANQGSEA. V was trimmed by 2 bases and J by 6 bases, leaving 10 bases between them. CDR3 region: CSVESSGSEAFF. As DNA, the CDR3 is TGCAGCGTTGAATCTTCGGGGTCTGAAGCTTTCTTT.

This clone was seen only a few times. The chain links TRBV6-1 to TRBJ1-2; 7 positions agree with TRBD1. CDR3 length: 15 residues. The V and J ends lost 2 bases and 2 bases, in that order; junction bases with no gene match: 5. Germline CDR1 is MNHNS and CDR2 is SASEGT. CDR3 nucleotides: TGTGCCAGCAGTGAAAGGGTCAGGGGGAACTATGGCTACACCTTC. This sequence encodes CASSERVRGNYGYTF.

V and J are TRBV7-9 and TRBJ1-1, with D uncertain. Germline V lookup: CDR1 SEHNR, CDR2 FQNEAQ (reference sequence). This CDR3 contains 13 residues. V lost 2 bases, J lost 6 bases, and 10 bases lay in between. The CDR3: CASSLYPAPEAFF. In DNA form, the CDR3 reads TGTGCCAGCAGCTTATACCCAGCCCCTGAAGCTTTCTTT.

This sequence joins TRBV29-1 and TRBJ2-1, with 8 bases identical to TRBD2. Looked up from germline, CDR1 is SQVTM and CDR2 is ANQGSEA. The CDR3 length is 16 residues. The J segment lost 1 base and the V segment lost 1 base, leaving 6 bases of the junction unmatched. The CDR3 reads CSVEAQRGTSYNEQFF. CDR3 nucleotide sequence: TGCAGCGTTGAAGCCCAGCGGGGGACTTCCTACAATGAGCAGTTCTTC.

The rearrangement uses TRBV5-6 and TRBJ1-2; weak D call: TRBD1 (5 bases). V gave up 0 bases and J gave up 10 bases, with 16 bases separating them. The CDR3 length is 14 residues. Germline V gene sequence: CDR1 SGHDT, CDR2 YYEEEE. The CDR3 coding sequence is TGTGCCAGCAGCTTGGCCGGCTCCGGCAGGGACTACACCTTC. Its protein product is CASSLAGSGRDYTF.

CDR3 coding DNA: TGTGCCAGCAGTTACGTGGGGGCTTGGGAAAAACTGTTTTTT. It specifies CASSYVGAWEKLFF. The chain joins TRBV6-6 to TRBJ1-4, with D perhaps matching TRBD1 (6 bases). Trimming cost V 2 bases and J 8 bases, with 12 bases left between them. The CDR3 has 14 residues. In germline, CDR1 is MNHNY, CDR2 SVGAGI (reference sequence).

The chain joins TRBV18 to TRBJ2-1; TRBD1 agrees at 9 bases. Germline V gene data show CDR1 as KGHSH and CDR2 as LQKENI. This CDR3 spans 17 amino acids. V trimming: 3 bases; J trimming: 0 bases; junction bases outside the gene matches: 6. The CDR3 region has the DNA TGTGCCAGCTCACCTACCGGGACAGGGAGCTCCTACAATGAGCAGTTCTTC. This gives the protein CASSPTGTGSSYNEQFF. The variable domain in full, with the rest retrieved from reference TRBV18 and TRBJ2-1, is NAGVMQNPRHLVRRRGQEARLRCSPMKGHSHVYWYRQLPEEGLKFMVYLQKENIIDESGMPKERFSAEFPKEGPSILRIQQVVRGDSAAYFCASSPTGTGSSYNEQFFGPGTRLTVL.

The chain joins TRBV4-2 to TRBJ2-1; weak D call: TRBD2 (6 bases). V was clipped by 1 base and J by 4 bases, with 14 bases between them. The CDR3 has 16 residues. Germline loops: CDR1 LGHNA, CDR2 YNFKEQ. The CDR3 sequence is CASSQVPGVGYNEQFF. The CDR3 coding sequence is TGTGCCAGCAGCCAAGTTCCGGGAGTGGGGTACAATGAGCAGTTCTTC.

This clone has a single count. CDR3 region: CASSTGGRLTDTQYF. The CDR3 DNA reads TGTGCCAGCAGCACCGGGGGGCGTTTAACAGATACGCAGTATTTT. The V gene is TRBV5-6, the J gene TRBJ2-3; maybe TRBD2 (7 bases). V lost 4 bases, J lost 3 bases, and 15 bases lay in between. CDR3 size: 15 residues. The germline gives CDR1 SGHDT, CDR2 YYEEEE. Together with reference TRBV5-6 and TRBJ2-3, the CDR3 gives the full variable domain: DAGVTQSPTHLIKTRGQQVTLRCSPKSGHDTVSWYQQALGQGPQFIFQYYEEEERQRGNFPDRFSGHQFPNYSSELNVNALLLGDSALYLCASSTGGRLTDTQYFGPGTRLTVL.

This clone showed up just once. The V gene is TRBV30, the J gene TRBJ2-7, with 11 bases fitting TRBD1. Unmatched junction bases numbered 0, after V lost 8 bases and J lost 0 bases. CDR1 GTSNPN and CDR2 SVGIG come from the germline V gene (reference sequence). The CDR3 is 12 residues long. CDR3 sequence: CAGTGGSYEQYF. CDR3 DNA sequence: TGTGCCGGGACAGGGGGCTCCTACGAGCAGTACTTC.

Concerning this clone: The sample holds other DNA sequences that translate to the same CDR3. Here the CDR3 DNA reads TGTGCCAGCAGTGACGGGTCCTCTGGAAACACCATATATTTT. Its protein product is CASSDGSSGNTIYF. The J gene is TRBJ1-3, the V gene TRBV6-1; no reliable D call. CDR3 length: 14 amino acids. Germline V gene lookup returns CDR1 MNHNS and CDR2 SASEGT. V was pared by 3 bases and J by 0 bases, with 6 bases between.

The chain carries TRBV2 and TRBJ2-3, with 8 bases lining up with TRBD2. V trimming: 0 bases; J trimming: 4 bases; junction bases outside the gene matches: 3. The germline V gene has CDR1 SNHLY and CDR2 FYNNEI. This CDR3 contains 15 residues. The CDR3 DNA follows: TGTGCCAGCAGTGAAGCGGCGGGGGGTGCAGATACGCAGTATTTT. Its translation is CASSEAAGGADTQYF.

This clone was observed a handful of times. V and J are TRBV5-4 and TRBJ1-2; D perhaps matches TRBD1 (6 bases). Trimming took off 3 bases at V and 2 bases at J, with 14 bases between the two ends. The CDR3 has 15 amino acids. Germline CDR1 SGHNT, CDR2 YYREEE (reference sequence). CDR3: CASSSRQATNYGYTF. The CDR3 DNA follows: TGTGCCAGCAGCTCAAGACAGGCCACGAACTATGGCTACACCTTC.

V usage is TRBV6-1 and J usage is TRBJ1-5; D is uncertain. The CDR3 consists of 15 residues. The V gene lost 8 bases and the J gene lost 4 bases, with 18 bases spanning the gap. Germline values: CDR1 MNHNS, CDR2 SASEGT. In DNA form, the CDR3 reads TGTGCCAGCTCTAAGGAGGGCCGAGGTAATCAGCCCCAGCATTTT. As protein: CASSKEGRGNQPQHF.

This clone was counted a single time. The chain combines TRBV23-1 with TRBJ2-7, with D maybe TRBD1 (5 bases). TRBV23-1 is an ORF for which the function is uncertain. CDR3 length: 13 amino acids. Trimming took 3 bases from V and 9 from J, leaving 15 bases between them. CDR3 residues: CASSQSGSSGQYF. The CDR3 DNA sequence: TGCGCCAGCAGTCAGTCAGGGTCATCCGGGCAGTACTTC.

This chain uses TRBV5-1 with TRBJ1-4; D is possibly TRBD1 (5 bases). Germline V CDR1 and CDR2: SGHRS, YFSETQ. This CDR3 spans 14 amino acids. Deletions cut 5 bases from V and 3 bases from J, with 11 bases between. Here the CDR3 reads CASRWVGANEKLFF. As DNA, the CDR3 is TGCGCCAGCAGGTGGGTGGGGGCTAATGAAAAACTGTTTTTT.

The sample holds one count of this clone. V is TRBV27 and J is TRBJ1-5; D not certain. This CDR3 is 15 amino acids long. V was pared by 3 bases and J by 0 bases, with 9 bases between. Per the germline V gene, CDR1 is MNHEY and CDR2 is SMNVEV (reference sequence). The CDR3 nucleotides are TGTGCCAGCAGTTTGGAAGGGAGTAGCAATCAGCCCCAGCATTTT. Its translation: CASSLEGSSNQPQHF.

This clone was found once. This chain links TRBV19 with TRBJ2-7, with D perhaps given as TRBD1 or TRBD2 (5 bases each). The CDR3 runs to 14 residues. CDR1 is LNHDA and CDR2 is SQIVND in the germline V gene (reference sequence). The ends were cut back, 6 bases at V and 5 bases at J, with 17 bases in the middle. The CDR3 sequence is CASRPPGPLNEQYF. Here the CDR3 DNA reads TGTGCCAGTAGACCCCCGGGACCCCTTAACGAGCAGTACTTC.

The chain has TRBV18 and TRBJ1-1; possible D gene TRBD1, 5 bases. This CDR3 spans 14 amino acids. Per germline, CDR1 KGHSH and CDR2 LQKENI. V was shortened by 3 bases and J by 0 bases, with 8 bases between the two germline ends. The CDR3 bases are TGTGCCAGCTCACCCCCAGGGCTGAACACTGAAGCTTTCTTT. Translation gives CASSPPGLNTEAFF.

The CDR3 loop is CASSSTSRRQFF. The CDR3 DNA follows: TGTGCCAGCAGCTCCACGTCTAGACGGCAGTTCTTC. The chain recombines TRBV13 with TRBJ2-1; D not resolved. With 4 bases removed from V and 12 bases from J, the gap between germline ends came to 13 bases. CDR3 length: 12 residues. Germline V lookup: CDR1 PRHDT, CDR2 FYEKMQ (reference sequence).

In DNA form, the CDR3 reads TGCGCCAGCAGCTTATCGGCGACAGTGAACACTGAAGCTTTCTTT. It is translated as CASSLSATVNTEAFF. The chain is built from TRBV5-1 and TRBJ1-1; D might be TRBD1 (5 bases). This CDR3 is 15 amino acids long. The germline gives CDR1 SGHRS, CDR2 YFSETQ. Trimming removed 2 bases at V and 0 bases at J, with 11 bases between.

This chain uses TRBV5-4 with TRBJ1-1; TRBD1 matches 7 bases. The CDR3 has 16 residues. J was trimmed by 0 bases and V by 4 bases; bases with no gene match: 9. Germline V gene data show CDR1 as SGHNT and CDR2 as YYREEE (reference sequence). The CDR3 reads CASSPQGGSLNTEAFF. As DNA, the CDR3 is TGTGCCAGCAGCCCTCAGGGGGGTTCTTTGAACACTGAAGCTTTCTTT.

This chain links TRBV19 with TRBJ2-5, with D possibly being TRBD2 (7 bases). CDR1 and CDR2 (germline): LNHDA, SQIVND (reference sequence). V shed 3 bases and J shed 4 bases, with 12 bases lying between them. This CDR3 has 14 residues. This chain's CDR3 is CASSIGGAGETQYF. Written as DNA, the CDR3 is TGTGCCAGTAGTATTGGGGGGGCAGGAGAGACCCAGTACTTC.

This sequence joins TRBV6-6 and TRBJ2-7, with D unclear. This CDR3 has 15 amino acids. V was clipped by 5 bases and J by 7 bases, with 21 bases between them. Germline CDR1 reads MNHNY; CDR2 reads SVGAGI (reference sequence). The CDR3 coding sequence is TGTGCCAGCAGTAGCCGTGAGCCCCCATCGATGGAGCAGTACTTC. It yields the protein CASSSREPPSMEQYF.

The CDR3 is CASSGSTANEKLFF. The CDR3 nucleotides read TGTGCCAGCAGCGGATCTACGGCTAATGAAAAACTGTTTTTT. The genes are TRBV9 and TRBJ1-4, with D hard to call. Germline CDR1 SGDLS, CDR2 YYNGEE. The CDR3 contains 14 residues. Trimming shortened V by 3 bases and J by 3 bases, and 9 bases separated the two germline ends.